One sample yielded the 7 T cell receptor beta chains listed below, sequenced in a study of shared clonotypes between healthy human individuals. Measured with immunoSEQ multiplex PCR; TCRdb has only the in-frame clones, and not every one. The sample records under 850,000 clones, roughly 72% being singletons. The sample was memory CD4+ T cells sorted from blood. Subset described: CD45RA-negative fraction. The receptors stem from a young woman in good health.

This clone was seen a single time. The gene calls are TRBV11-2 and TRBJ2-3; unclear D gene. The CDR3 has 16 amino acids. V lost 1 base to trimming and J lost 1 base, with 12 bases between them. Looked up from germline, CDR1 is SGHAT and CDR2 is FQNNGV. This chain's CDR3 is CASSLGSAGGTDTQYF. The CDR3 nucleotides read TGTGCCAGCAGCTTAGGTTCGGCAGGCGGCACAGATACGCAGTATTTT. Drawing the rest from reference TRBV11-2 and TRBJ2-3, the complete variable domain is EAGVAQSPRYKIIEKRQSVAFWCNPISGHATLYWYQQILGQGPKLLIQFQNNGVVDDSQLPKDRFSAERLKGVDSTLKIQPAKLEDSAVYLCASSLGSAGGTDTQYFGPGTRLTVL.

The chain links TRBV7-9 to TRBJ1-1; D unclear. The CDR3 is 12 residues long. V lost 4 bases, J lost 7 bases, and 10 bases lay in between. Germline-derived CDR1 and CDR2 are SEHNR and FQNEAQ (reference sequence). For the CDR3, the DNA is TGTGCCAGCAGCTCAGGACGGAGTGAAGCTTTCTTT. It encodes CASSSGRSEAFF.

The CDR3: CASSDGAGGNEQFF. CDR3 bases: TGTGCCAGCAGTGACGGAGCGGGAGGCAATGAGCAGTTCTTC. The rearrangement joins TRBV6-4 to TRBJ2-1, with TRBD2 matching 9 bases. The trim removed 2 bases at V and 6 bases at J, leaving 2 bases unmatched. This CDR3 has 14 residues. The germline CDR1 and CDR2 sequences are MRHNA and SNTAGT.

This chain uses TRBV11-2 with TRBJ1-1; D perhaps matches TRBD1 (5 bases). Trimming shortened V by 2 bases and J by 7 bases, and 14 bases separated the two germline ends. The CDR3 has 14 amino acids. CDR1 SGHAT and CDR2 FQNNGV come from the germline V gene. CDR3 region: CASSLLGTQGEAFF. For the CDR3, the DNA is TGTGCCAGCAGCTTATTGGGAACCCAGGGTGAAGCTTTCTTT.

This chain uses TRBV6-1 with TRBJ2-7; 7 positions agree with TRBD1. The CDR3 contains 18 residues. V lost 4 bases and J lost 4; bases outside the gene matches: 19. CDR1 and CDR2 from the germline V gene are MNHNS and SASEGT. CDR3: CASSGFGDRALPGYEQYF. In DNA form, the CDR3 reads TGTGCCAGCAGTGGTTTTGGAGACAGGGCTCTTCCTGGTTACGAGCAGTACTTC.

About this clone itself: Other DNA sequences within the sample encode an identical CDR3. V is TRBV5-1 and J is TRBJ2-1; 9 bases align to TRBD2. The CDR3 spans 15 residues. V shed 4 bases, J shed 4 bases, and the junction held 6 bases outside the gene matches. In germline, CDR1 is SGHRS, CDR2 YFSETQ. CDR3 sequence reads: CASSQSSGAYNEQFF. The CDR3 nucleotides read TGCGCCAGCAGCCAATCTAGCGGGGCATACAATGAGCAGTTCTTC. Using reference TRBV5-1 and TRBJ2-1 for the parts outside the CDR3, the full variable domain is KAGVTQTPRYLIKTRGQQVTLSCSPISGHRSVSWYQQTPGQGLQFLFEYFSETQRNKGNFPGRFSGRQFSNSRSEMNVSTLELGDSALYLCASSQSSGAYNEQFFGPGTRLTVL.

This chain connects TRBV5-5 to TRBJ2-7; D is undetermined. The V gene's germline CDR1 is SGHKS and CDR2 YYEKEE (reference sequence). This CDR3 contains 16 residues. Trimming removed 0 bases at V and 2 bases at J, with 15 bases between. The CDR3, as DNA: TGTGCCAGCAGCTTGGCTGGGCGGACCCGCACCTACGAGCAGTACTTC. Its protein product is CASSLAGRTRTYEQYF.